The T cell receptor beta chain under discussion was sequenced for a study of metastatic and nonmetastatic thyroid tumors. Per the authors' pipeline: A classifier for distant metastasis in papillary thyroid cancer was constructed using CDR3 differences observed across clinicopathological groups. TCRdb reanalyzed the PCR reads with MiXCR. V and J calls and clone size were set by TCRdb, not the authors. The repertoire holds around 19,000 clones, with approximately 15% as singletons. V was clipped by 2 bases and J by 2 bases, with 16 bases between them. CDR1 is GTSNPN and CDR2 is SVGIG in the germline V gene (reference sequence). This CDR3 region has 16 residues. Among the patients, none had received any treatment before thyroid surgery.

The clonotype comes from a female donor with papillary thyroid cancer or a benign thyroid nodule (not recorded which). Some clones in this sample may be carry-over from other donors' samples. What was sequenced was tumor tissue. This chain joins TRBV30 and TRBJ1-5, with D perhaps matching TRBD1 (5 bases). In DNA form, the CDR3 reads TGTGCCTGGAGTCCCCGGGCAGGGATGGGCAATCAGCCCCAGCATTTT. Amino acids: CAWSPRAGMGNQPQHF.